A selection of T cell receptor beta chains follows, all from one sample in a study of cytomegalovirus exposure and HLA in healthy donors. Produced via immunoSEQ multiplex PCR; TCRdb's table is partial and in-frame only. The sample records around 78,000 clones, less than 85% being singletons. The sample taken for sequencing was PBMCs. The source is a male donor in good health and CMV-seronegative. Each CDR3 is given with its conserved first and last residue. D genes are given only for firm matches. Rows may omit the clone size; those that give it use once, few, many or a size class.

>-|TRBV13|-|TRBJ2-6
CASSSLLGRELSSGANVLTF
TGTGCCAGCAGCTCCCTTTTAGGGCGGGAACTGAGCTCTGGGGCCAACGTCCTGACTTTC
>-|TRBV6-6|-|TRBJ1-4
CASSQGGEKLFF
TGTGCCAGCAGTCAGGGAGGGGAAAAACTGTTTTTT
>-|TRBV4-1|-|TRBJ1-3
CASSQDFPNRNSGNTIYF
TGCGCCAGCAGCCAAGATTTTCCAAACAGGAACTCTGGAAACACCATATATTTT
>-|TRBV11-2|TRBD2|TRBJ2-7
CASSPGLAGELTYEQYF
TGTGCCAGCAGCCCGGGACTAGCGGGAGAACTTACCTACGAGCAGTACTTC
>-|TRBV6-1|TRBD2|TRBJ2-1
CASSAGLAGGPWFF
TGTGCCAGCAGTGCGGGACTAGCGGGAGGGCCGTGGTTCTTC
>-|TRBV7-2|TRBD1|TRBJ2-7
CASSLVPGQGSEQYF
TGTGCCAGCAGCTTGGTTCCGGGACAGGGGTCTGAACAGTACTTC
>-|TRBV29-1|-|TRBJ1-1
CSADSRPQGEAFF
TGCAGCGCCGACAGCCGACCACAGGGTGAAGCTTTCTTT
>-|TRBV27|TRBD1|TRBJ2-7
CASSYSGQGAVEQYF
TGTGCCAGCAGTTATTCGGGACAGGGGGCGGTCGAGCAGTACTTC
>-|TRBV5-6|TRBD1|TRBJ1-2
CASSLGGTDGYTF
TGTGCCAGCAGCTTGGGGGGGACAGACGGCTACACCTTC
>-|TRBV19|-|TRBJ2-3
CASSIKQPADTQYF
TGTGCCAGTAGTATAAAACAGCCTGCAGATACGCAGTATTTT
>-|TRBV11-2|-|TRBJ1-1
CASSLEPGNTEAFF
TGTGCCAGCAGCTTAGAACCGGGGAACACTGAAGCTTTCTTT
>-|TRBV5-1|TRBD1|TRBJ1-3
CASSSGQGRENTIYF
TGCGCCAGCAGTTCGGGACAGGGAAGGGAAAACACCATATATTTT
>-|TRBV9|TRBD2|TRBJ2-5
CASSVEGSGGSQETQYF
TGTGCCAGCAGCGTAGAAGGTAGCGGGGGTTCGCAAGAGACCCAGTACTTC
>-|TRBV6-5|-|TRBJ1-5
CASSQERNQPQHF
TGTGCCAGCAGCCAGGAAAGGAATCAGCCCCAGCATTTT
>few|TRBV11-2|-|TRBJ2-1
CASSRGNYNEQFF
TGTGCCAGCAGCAGGGGGAACTACAATGAGCAGTTCTTC
>-|TRBV30|TRBD1|TRBJ1-2
CAWSRGGGYPF
TGTGCCTGGAGTCGAGGAGGGGGCTACCCCTTC
>-|TRBV9|TRBD1|TRBJ1-2
CASSATGGPNYGYTF
TGTGCCAGCAGCGCCACAGGGGGACCTAACTATGGCTACACCTTC
>-|TRBV27|-|TRBJ1-5
CASSLLPVTFQPQHF
TGTGCCAGCAGTTTACTACCGGTCACGTTCCAGCCCCAGCATTTT
>-|TRBV19|-|TRBJ2-2
CASSPRKGTGELFF
TGTGCCAGTAGTCCCCGGAAGGGGACCGGGGAGCTGTTTTTT
>few|TRBV5-4|-|TRBJ2-7
CASSLDTSYEQYF
TGTGCCAGCAGCTTGGACACATCCTACGAGCAGTACTTC
>-|TRBV7-3|-|TRBJ2-5
CASSLMATGRETQYF
TGTGCCAGCAGCTTAATGGCGACAGGGAGGGAGACCCAGTACTTC
>-|TRBV15|-|TRBJ1-1
CATSRGIGVAEAFF
TGTGCCACCAGCAGAGGCATCGGGGTAGCTGAAGCTTTCTTT
>-|TRBV4-2|TRBD1|TRBJ2-7
CASSQEGQDYRQYF
TGTGCCAGCAGCCAAGAGGGACAGGACTACCGGCAGTACTTC
>-|TRBV28|TRBD1|TRBJ1-2
CASSPRTGRGYTF
TGTGCCAGCAGTCCCCGGACAGGGAGGGGCTACACCTTC
>-|TRBV5-1|TRBD1|TRBJ1-3
CASSLGNTGASGNTIYF
TGCGCCAGCAGCTTGGGGAACACAGGGGCCTCTGGAAACACCATATATTTT
>-|TRBV2|TRBD1|TRBJ1-2
CASSGRTGWDGYTF
TGTGCCAGCAGTGGCCGGACAGGATGGGATGGCTACACCTTC
>-|TRBV11-2|-|TRBJ1-3
CASSPGSSGNTIYF
TGTGCCAGCAGCCCGGGGAGCTCTGGAAACACCATATATTTT
>-|TRBV4-1|-|TRBJ1-2
CASSQDHRFPNYGYTF
TGCGCCAGCAGCCAAGATCACCGGTTCCCTAACTATGGCTACACCTTC
>few|TRBV5-1|-|TRBJ2-3
CASSSLHRGADTQYF
TGCGCCAGCAGCTCATTACACCGCGGGGCAGATACGCAGTATTTT
>-|TRBV21-1|-|TRBJ1-1
CASSQWTGGTEAFF
TGTGCCAGCAGCCAGTGGACAGGGGGCACTGAAGCTTTCTTT
>few|TRBV5-1|-|TRBJ2-2
CASSLAGRVDTGELFF
TGCGCCAGCAGCTTGGCCGGCAGGGTGGACACCGGGGAGCTGTTTTTT
>-|TRBV5-1|TRBD1|TRBJ2-2
CASSLFQGAGELFF
TGCGCCAGCAGCTTGTTCCAGGGGGCCGGGGAGCTGTTTTTT
>once|TRBV2|-|TRBJ1-3
CASGGQRTDSGNTIYF
TGTGCCAGCGGGGGTCAGCGGACAGACTCTGGAAACACCATATATTTT
>-|TRBV2|TRBD2|TRBJ2-7
CASSYSGSYYEQYF
TGTGCCAGCAGTTACAGCGGGAGCTACTACGAGCAGTACTTC
>-|TRBV4-2|TRBD2|TRBJ2-1
CASSQLIGLAGINEQFF
TGTGCCAGCAGCCAACTGATCGGACTAGCGGGAATAAATGAGCAGTTCTTC
>-|TRBV6-5|TRBD1|TRBJ2-3
CASITGETQYF
TGTGCCAGCATCACAGGGGAAACGCAGTATTTT
>-|TRBV7-8|TRBD2|TRBJ2-4
CASSLGLAGGRNIQYF
TGTGCCAGCAGCTTAGGACTAGCGGGAGGGAGGAACATTCAGTACTTC
>-|TRBV30|TRBD1|TRBJ1-6
CAWRLTGVNSPLHF
TGTGCCTGGAGGTTGACAGGGGTTAATTCACCCCTCCACTTT
>-|TRBV6-1|-|TRBJ1-6
CASSEVLRGSNSPLNF
TGTGCCAGCAGTGAAGTATTACGAGGGAGTAATTCACCCCTCAACTTT
>once|TRBV18|TRBD1|TRBJ1-2
CASSPMDRGPNYGYTF
TGTGCCAGCTCACCTATGGACAGGGGGCCTAACTATGGCTACACCTTC
>-|TRBV6-5|-|TRBJ1-2
CASSLGESWSYTF
TGTGCCAGCAGCCTCGGGGAGTCCTGGAGCTACACCTTC
>-|TRBV6-5|-|TRBJ2-1
CASSYAKEQFF
TGTGCCAGCAGTTACGCGAAGGAGCAGTTCTTC
>few|TRBV5-5|TRBD2|TRBJ2-1
CASSLVLAGTGEQFF
TGTGCCAGCAGCTTGGTACTAGCGGGAACCGGTGAGCAGTTCTTC
>once|TRBV6-1|-|TRBJ1-2
CASSGVTRGGYGYTF
TGTGCCAGCAGTGGGGTGACGCGGGGTGGGTATGGCTACACCTTC
>-|TRBV7-9|-|TRBJ2-2
CASSLTGELFF
TGTGCCAGCAGCCTCACCGGGGAGCTGTTTTTT
>-|TRBV18|TRBD1|TRBJ2-7
CASAPPQTGVTYEQYF
TGTGCCAGCGCGCCACCTCAGACAGGGGTTACCTACGAGCAGTACTTC
>few|TRBV5-1|TRBD1|TRBJ1-2
CASSEGTGDPRGYGYTF
TGCGCCAGCAGCGAGGGGACAGGGGACCCTAGGGGCTATGGCTACACCTTC